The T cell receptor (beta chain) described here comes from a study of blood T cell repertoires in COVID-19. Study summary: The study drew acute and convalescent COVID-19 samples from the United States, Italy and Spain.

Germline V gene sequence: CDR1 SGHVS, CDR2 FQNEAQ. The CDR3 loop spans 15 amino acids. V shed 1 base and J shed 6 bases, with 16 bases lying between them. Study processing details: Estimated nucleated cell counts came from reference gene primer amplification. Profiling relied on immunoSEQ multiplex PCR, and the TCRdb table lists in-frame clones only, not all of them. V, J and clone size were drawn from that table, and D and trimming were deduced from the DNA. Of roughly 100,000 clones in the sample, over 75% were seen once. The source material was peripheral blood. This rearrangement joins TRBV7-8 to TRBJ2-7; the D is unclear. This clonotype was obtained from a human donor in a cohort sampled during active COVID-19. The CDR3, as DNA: TGTGCCAGCAGCTTAGGCTTAACGAGTCTCGGCGAGCAGTACTTC. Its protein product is CASSLGLTSLGEQYF.